This TCR beta chain was profiled in a study of cytomegalovirus exposure and HLA in healthy donors. V was clipped by 5 bases and J by 1 base; unmatched bases: 7. Per the germline V gene, CDR1 is SNHLY and CDR2 is FYNNEI. This CDR3 spans 15 amino acids. PCR was performed using 60 Vbeta and 13 Jbeta primers. Assay used: immunoSEQ multiplex PCR; TCRdb lists only in-frame clones, some missing. The listing contains 200,000 or so clones. J is TRBJ1-1 and V is TRBV2; 7 nucleotides match TRBD1. The clonotype was recovered from a boy younger than 18 in good health and CMV-seronegative. Material for sequencing was PBMCs. CDR3 residues: CASSRQGAPNTEAFF. CDR3 nucleotides: TGTGCCAGCAGTAGACAGGGAGCCCCGAACACTGAAGCTTTCTTT. The full variable domain, with the rest looked up from reference TRBV2 and TRBJ1-1, is EPEVTQTPSHQVTQMGQEVILRCVPISNHLYFYWYRQILGQKVEFLVSFYNNEISEKSEIFDDQFSVERPDGSNFTLKIRSTKLEDSAMYFCASSRQGAPNTEAFFGQGTRLTVV.